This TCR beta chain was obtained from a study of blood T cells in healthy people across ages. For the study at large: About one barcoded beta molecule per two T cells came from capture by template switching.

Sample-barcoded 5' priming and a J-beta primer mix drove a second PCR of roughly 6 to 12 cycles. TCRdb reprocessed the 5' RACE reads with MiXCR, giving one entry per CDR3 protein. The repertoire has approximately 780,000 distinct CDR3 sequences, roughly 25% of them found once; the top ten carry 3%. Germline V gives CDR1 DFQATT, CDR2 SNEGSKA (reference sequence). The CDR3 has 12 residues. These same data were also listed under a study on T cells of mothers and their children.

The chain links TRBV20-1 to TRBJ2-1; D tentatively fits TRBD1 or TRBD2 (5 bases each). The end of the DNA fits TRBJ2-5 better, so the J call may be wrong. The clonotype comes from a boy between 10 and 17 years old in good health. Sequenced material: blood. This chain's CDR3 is CSAGTSEETQYF. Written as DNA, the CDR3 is TGCAGTGCCGGGACGTCGGAGGAGACCCAGTACTTC.